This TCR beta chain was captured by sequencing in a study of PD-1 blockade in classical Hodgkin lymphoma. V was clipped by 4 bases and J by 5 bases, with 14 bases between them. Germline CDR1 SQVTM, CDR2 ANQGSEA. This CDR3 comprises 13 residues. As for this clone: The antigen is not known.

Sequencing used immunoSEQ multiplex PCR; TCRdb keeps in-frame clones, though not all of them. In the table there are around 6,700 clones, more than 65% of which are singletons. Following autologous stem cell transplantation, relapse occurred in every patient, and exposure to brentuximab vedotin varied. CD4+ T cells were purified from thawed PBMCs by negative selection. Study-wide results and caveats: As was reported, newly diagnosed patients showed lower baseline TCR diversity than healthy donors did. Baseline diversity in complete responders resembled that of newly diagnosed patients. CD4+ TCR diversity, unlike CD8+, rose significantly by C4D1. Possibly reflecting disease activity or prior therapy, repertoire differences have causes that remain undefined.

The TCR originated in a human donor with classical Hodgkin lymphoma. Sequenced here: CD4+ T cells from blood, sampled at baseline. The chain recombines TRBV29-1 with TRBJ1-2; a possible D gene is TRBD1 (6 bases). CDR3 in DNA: TGCAGCGTTGGAATGGCAGGGGCGTATGGCTACACCTTC. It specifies CSVGMAGAYGYTF.